A selection of T cell receptor beta chains follows, all from one sample in a study of early T cells in non-severe SARS-CoV-2 infection. TCRdb itself ran the 5' RACE reads through MiXCR, one entry per CDR3 protein. Of tens of thousands of distinct CDR3 sequences listed, 4.5% are singletons. Sequenced: whole blood. The receptors originated from an adult who was a healthcare worker with PCR-confirmed SARS-CoV-2 infection or an uninfected control (not recorded which). CDR3s include the opening cysteine and the closing phenylalanine or tryptophan. A D gene is named only where the DNA matches it firmly. Clone size is stated in some rows and not others, as once, few, many or a class when expanded.

CDR3 | DNA | J | V | size | D
CASKPDGVYNEQFF | TGTGCCAGCAAACCCGACGGCGTCTACAATGAGCAGTTCTTC | TRBJ2-1 | TRBV2 | many | NA
CAITPRTGVNTEAFF | TGTGCCATCACTCCCCGGACAGGGGTAAACACTGAAGCTTTCTTT | TRBJ1-1 | TRBV10-3 | many | TRBD1
CSAQAPGLAGAEYQETQYF | TGCAGTGCGCAGGCCCCGGGACTAGCGGGAGCTGAGTACCAAGAGACCCAGTACTTC | TRBJ2-5 | TRBV20-1 | many | TRBD2
CASTSGTLGDTQYF | TGTGCCAGCACTAGTGGGACCCTGGGAGATACGCAGTATTTT | TRBJ2-3 | TRBV28 | many | NA
CASGGSIASYEQYF | TGTGCCAGCGGGGGGAGCATAGCCTCCTACGAGCAGTACTTC | TRBJ2-7 | TRBV6-2/TRBV6-3 | NA | NA
CASSKPRGTTYEQYF | TGTGCCAGCAGTAAGCCCCGGGGCACAACCTACGAGCAGTACTTC | TRBJ2-7 | TRBV28 | many | NA
CAIPLGRGGYTF | TGTGCCATCCCTCTGGGCCGGGGCGGCTACACCTTC | TRBJ1-2 | TRBV12-3/TRBV12-4 | NA | NA
CASSSSQGPGNTIYF | TGTGCCAGCAGCTCTAGTCAGGGGCCAGGAAACACCATATATTTT | TRBJ1-3 | TRBV7-2 | many | NA
CASSVTYEQYF | TGTGCCAGCAGTGTAACCTACGAGCAGTACTTC | TRBJ2-7 | TRBV2 | NA | NA
CAARDGTYEQYF | TGTGCCGCCCGGGACGGTACCTACGAGCAGTACTTC | TRBJ2-7 | TRBV10-3 | few | NA
CATSDRGGTDTQYF | TGTGCCACCAGTGATAGGGGGGGCACAGATACGCAGTATTTT | TRBJ2-3 | TRBV24-1 | NA | NA
CASSLRSGTGGDTDTQYF | TGTGCCAGCAGCTTGAGGAGTGGGACCGGGGGGGACACAGATACGCAGTATTTT | TRBJ2-3 | TRBV7-6 | many | TRBD2
CASSFSVGPPGGANVLTF | TGTGCCAGCAGCTTTTCGGTAGGACCTCCTGGTGGGGCCAACGTCCTGACTTTC | TRBJ2-6 | TRBV7-3 | many | NA
CASSILSYEQYF | TGTGCCAGCAGTATCCTCTCCTACGAGCAGTACTTC | TRBJ2-7 | TRBV6-2/TRBV6-3 | many | NA
CASSYQPGQGASGYTF | TGTGCCAGCAGCTATCAACCGGGACAGGGGGCGAGTGGCTACACCTTC | TRBJ1-2 | TRBV11-2 | many | TRBD1
CASSLVGSGSDEQFF | TGTGCCAGCAGCTTAGTTGGTAGCGGGAGTGATGAGCAGTTCTTC | TRBJ2-1 | TRBV11-2 | many | TRBD2
CASSPNSGNTIYF | TGTGCCAGCAGTCCCAACTCTGGAAACACCATATATTTT | TRBJ1-3 | TRBV12-3/TRBV12-4 | many | NA
CASSPRSGRYEQYF | TGTGCCAGCAGTCCCAGATCCGGGAGGTACGAGCAGTACTTC | TRBJ2-7 | TRBV12-3/TRBV12-4 | many | TRBD2
CASSRLAGASYEQYF | TGTGCCAGCAGTCGACTAGCGGGAGCATCCTACGAGCAGTACTTC | TRBJ2-7 | TRBV6-5 | many | TRBD2
CSATGLAENSYNEQFF | TGCAGTGCAACAGGACTAGCGGAAAACTCCTACAATGAGCAGTTCTTC | TRBJ2-1 | TRBV20-1 | many | TRBD2
CASSGSAALAYEQYF | TGTGCCAGCAGCGGGAGTGCGGCTTTGGCCTACGAGCAGTACTTC | TRBJ2-7 | TRBV7-2 | many | NA
CASRPSGGRTDTQYF | TGCGCCAGCCGCCCTAGCGGAGGTCGAACAGATACGCAGTATTTT | TRBJ2-3 | TRBV10-2 | NA | TRBD2
CASTLSYGPYEQYF | TGTGCCAGCACCCTCTCTTACGGACCCTACGAGCAGTACTTC | TRBJ2-7 | TRBV11-2 | few | NA
CASSATGGQETQYF | TGTGCCAGCAGTGCGACAGGGGGGCAAGAGACCCAGTACTTC | TRBJ2-5 | TRBV6-5 | few | TRBD1
CASSHEQADTQYF | TGCGCCAGCAGCCACGAACAGGCCGATACGCAGTATTTT | TRBJ2-3 | TRBV4-1 | many | NA
CASSLREAGGPFVQYF | TGTGCCAGCAGCTTGAGAGAAGCGGGAGGCCCGTTCGTGCAGTACTTC | TRBJ2-7 | TRBV7-2 | NA | TRBD2
CASSQGRGSKTQYF | TGCGCCAGCAGCCAAGGGCGCGGGTCAAAGACCCAGTACTTC | TRBJ2-5 | TRBV4-3 | NA | NA
CASREGVADEQFF | TGTGCCAGCAGGGAGGGGGTCGCGGATGAGCAGTTCTTC | TRBJ2-1 | TRBV2 | many | NA
CASSLGVRDTDTQYF | TGTGCCAGCAGCTTAGGCGTCCGGGACACAGATACGCAGTATTTT | TRBJ2-3 | TRBV7-2 | many | NA
CASRGTYYNEQFF | TGTGCCAGCAGGGGGACTTATTACAATGAGCAGTTCTTC | TRBJ2-1 | TRBV25-1 | many | NA
CASSLGWLQGSPLHF | TGTGCCAGCAGTTTAGGTTGGCTCCAGGGTTCACCCCTCCACTTT | TRBJ1-6 | TRBV28 | many | NA
CASSSISGRVYYNEQFF | TGTGCCAGCAGTTCCATAAGCGGGAGGGTCTACTACAATGAGCAGTTCTTC | TRBJ2-1 | TRBV12-3/TRBV12-4 | NA | TRBD2
CASSLGTPPGETQYF | TGTGCCAGCAGTTTGGGGACTCCTCCGGGGGAGACCCAGTACTTC | TRBJ2-5 | TRBV27 | many | NA
CASSLGLANNEQFF | TGTGCCAGCAGCTTAGGACTAGCTAACAATGAGCAGTTCTTC | TRBJ2-1 | TRBV11-2 | many | TRBD2
CASSSRGKDRETQYF | TGTGCCAGCAGCTCTCGAGGGAAGGATCGAGAGACCCAGTACTTC | TRBJ2-5 | TRBV7-6 | many | NA
CASSQPGLAGSQETQYF | TGTGCCAGCAGCCAACCTGGACTAGCGGGCAGCCAAGAGACCCAGTACTTC | TRBJ2-5 | TRBV14 | many | TRBD2
CASRTGFDTDTQYF | TGTGCCAGCAGAACAGGTTTTGACACAGATACGCAGTATTTT | TRBJ2-3 | TRBV6-1 | many | NA
CSVDSLRLAGAAQYF | TGCAGCGTTGACAGTTTACGACTAGCGGGAGCTGCGCAGTATTTT | TRBJ2-3 | TRBV29-1 | many | TRBD2
CASSFDRIPYGEQYF | TGTGCCAGCAGTTTCGACCGGATCCCCTACGGCGAGCAGTACTTC | TRBJ2-7 | TRBV28 | many | NA
CASSVSGRTHEQYF | TGTGCCAGCAGTGTTAGCGGGAGGACCCACGAGCAGTACTTC | TRBJ2-7 | TRBV2 | many | TRBD2
CASSLVQGPYEQYF | TGTGCCAGCAGCTTAGTGCAGGGACCCTACGAGCAGTACTTC | TRBJ2-7 | TRBV7-2 | many | NA